This passage covers 16 T cell receptor beta chains from one sample sequenced in a study of a mutant IDH1 vaccine in newly diagnosed glioma. No antigen has been assigned to these receptors. Described time point: week 23, last vaccination. In every dose of vaccine, 300 ug of mutant IDH1 20-mer peptide was given alongside topical imiquimod. Clones were sequenced by immunoSEQ multiplex PCR, and TCRdb holds only the in-frame ones, with some missing. This table holds roughly 38,000 clones, roughly 80% found once. Sequenced material: PBMCs, taken from a glioma patient whose treatment included an IDH1 peptide vaccine. These receptors all stem from a man aged 45 to 65 with glioma.

This clone has a handful of counts. This chain connects TRBV19 to TRBJ1-1, with unresolved D. With 5 bases removed from V and 5 bases from J, the gap between germline ends came to 9 bases. This CDR3 contains 12 residues. From germline, CDR1 is LNHDA and CDR2 SQIVND (reference sequence). In DNA, the CDR3 is TGTGCCAGTAGTCCCGGATGGACTGAAGCTTTCTTT. Translated, it gives CASSPGWTEAFF.

The rearrangement uses TRBV19 and TRBJ1-2; D not certain. This CDR3 has 14 residues. Germline lookup yields CDR1 LNHDA and CDR2 SQIVND (reference sequence). V shed 3 bases and J shed 3 bases, with 11 bases lying between them. CDR3 coding DNA: TGTGCCAGTAGTATCCAGGTCCGCTACTATGGCTACACCTTC. It yields the protein CASSIQVRYYGYTF.

This chain uses TRBV27 with TRBJ1-1; D is perhaps TRBD1 (5 bases). From germline, CDR1 is MNHEY and CDR2 SMNVEV (reference sequence). Trimming stripped 8 bases from V and 5 bases from J, with 15 bases between. The CDR3 has 13 amino acids. The DNA for the CDR3 is TGTGCCAGCGAGGACGCAGGGCGGACTGAAGCTTTCTTT. It codes for CASEDAGRTEAFF.

This clone was recorded a few times. The CDR3 nucleotides read TGTGCCTGGAGACGGGACACCAATTCACCCCTCCACTTT. This sequence encodes CAWRRDTNSPLHF. J is TRBJ1-6 and V is TRBV30, with D possibly matching TRBD1 (6 bases). The CDR3 runs 13 residues. The germline CDR1 and CDR2 sequences are GTSNPN and SVGIG (reference sequence). Trimming cost V 3 bases and J 7 bases, with 10 bases left between them.

Only one count was recorded for this clone. Here the CDR3 DNA reads TGTGCCAGTAGTAGTGACAGTGAGACCCAGTACTTC. Its protein is CASSSDSETQYF. The rearrangement joins TRBV19 to TRBJ2-5; TRBD1 might be the D (5 bases). The CDR3 has 12 amino acids. CDR1 and CDR2 (germline): LNHDA, SQIVND (reference sequence). Trimming stripped 4 bases from V and 5 bases from J, with 8 bases between.

J is TRBJ1-2 and V is TRBV5-4; 10 bases align to TRBD1. Per germline, CDR1 SGHNT and CDR2 YYREEE (reference sequence). CDR3 length: 15 amino acids. Trimming cost V 4 bases and J 7 bases; bases outside gene matches: 10. CDR3 region: CASSDPGQGFAGYTF. The CDR3, as DNA: TGTGCCAGCAGCGATCCGGGACAGGGGTTTGCTGGCTACACCTTC. Using reference TRBV5-4 and TRBJ1-2 for the parts outside the CDR3, the full variable domain is ETGVTQSPTHLIKTRGQQVTLRCSSQSGHNTVSWYQQALGQGPQFIFQYYREEENGRGNFPPRFSGLQFPNYSSELNVNALELDDSALYLCASSDPGQGFAGYTFGSGTRLTVV.

The CDR3 nucleotides read TGCGCCAGCAGTGGGGATAGCGGGGGGTCCGGGGAGCTGTTTTTT. Amino acid sequence: CASSGDSGGSGELFF. The rearrangement links TRBV10-2 to TRBJ2-2, with 10 positions matching TRBD2. The CDR3 loop spans 15 amino acids. Germline V gene data show CDR1 as WSHSY and CDR2 as SAAADI. The ends lost 4 bases at V and 6 bases at J; junction bases unmatched: 5.

The chain couples TRBV13 to TRBJ2-5; no reliable D call. V lost 5 bases and J lost 1, with 5 bases in between. This CDR3 comprises 12 residues. CDR1 and CDR2 from the germline V gene are PRHDT and FYEKMQ (reference sequence). The CDR3 sequence is CASSNIQETQYF. The CDR3 bases are TGTGCCAGCAGCAACATCCAAGAGACCCAGTACTTC.

This clone has just one count. The chain is built from TRBV10-3 and TRBJ2-6; the match to TRBD1 covers 9 bases. The CDR3 is 16 residues long. CDR1 and CDR2 (germline): ENHRY, SYGVKD. V lost 5 bases to trimming and J lost 2 bases; unmatched junction nucleotides: 4. CDR3 in amino acids: CAISPTGGPGANVLTF. In DNA form, the CDR3 reads TGTGCCATCAGTCCCACAGGGGGCCCTGGGGCCAACGTCCTGACTTTC.

The chain combines TRBV5-5 with TRBJ1-5; weak D call: TRBD1 (5 bases). Germline CDR1 SGHKS, CDR2 YYEKEE (reference sequence). The CDR3 loop spans 14 amino acids. The V and J ends lost 2 bases and 4 bases respectively, with 10 bases between them. In DNA, the CDR3 is TGTGCCAGCAGCTTCGGGACGGTTAATCAGCCCCAGCATTTT. Amino acid sequence: CASSFGTVNQPQHF.

The chain employs TRBV6-4 and TRBJ2-7; the D call may be TRBD1 or TRBD2 (6 bases each). Germline values: CDR1 MRHNA, CDR2 SNTAGT. V gave up 4 bases and J gave up 1 base, with 11 bases separating them. The CDR3 length is 14 residues. CDR3 protein: CASSGKGGSYEQYF. CDR3 nucleotides: TGTGCCAGCAGTGGGAAGGGGGGATCCTACGAGCAGTACTTC.

This chain connects TRBV9 to TRBJ2-4; D is unresolved. In germline, CDR1 is SGDLS, CDR2 YYNGEE. This CDR3 contains 13 residues. V lost 3 bases, J lost 4 bases, and 8 bases lay in between. The CDR3 here is CASSGSGKNIQYF. CDR3 sequence (DNA): TGTGCCAGCAGCGGCTCCGGGAAAAACATTCAGTACTTC.

The chain is built from TRBV7-9 and TRBJ1-6; the D gene is possibly TRBD1 (5 bases). CDR3 length: 16 amino acids. CDR1 and CDR2 (germline): SEHNR, FQNEAQ (reference sequence). V lost 2 bases, J lost 8 bases, and 16 bases lay in between. In nucleotides, the CDR3 is TGTGCCAGCAGCTTATCGGGGACCCGGGGGGATTCACCCCTCCACTTT. Translation gives CASSLSGTRGDSPLHF.

The chain has TRBV29-1 and TRBJ1-1; 7 nucleotides match TRBD1. Germline assignment: CDR1 SQVTM and CDR2 ANQGSEA. CDR3 length: 11 residues. The trim removed 6 bases at V and 6 bases at J, leaving 4 bases unmatched. CDR3 nucleotide sequence: TGCAGCGTCCAGGGGGGGTCTGAAGCTTTCTTT. It yields the protein CSVQGGSEAFF.

This clone is a singleton in its sample. This chain joins TRBV7-9 and TRBJ1-1; D not resolved. The ends were cut back, 5 bases at V and 1 base at J, with 8 bases in the middle. Germline CDR1 and CDR2: SEHNR and FQNEAQ (reference sequence). The CDR3 runs to 13 residues. CDR3 nucleotides: TGTGCCAGCAGCCCGCAACCGAACACTGAAGCTTTCTTT. Amino acid sequence: CASSPQPNTEAFF.

This rearrangement joins TRBV10-3 to TRBJ2-6, with D unresolved. The germline gives CDR1 ENHRY, CDR2 SYGVKD. The CDR3 loop spans 14 amino acids. The V gene lost 2 bases and the J gene lost 4 bases, with 6 bases spanning the gap. CDR3 in amino acids: CAISEGYGANVLTF. CDR3 sequence (DNA): TGTGCCATCAGTGAGGGGTACGGGGCCAACGTCCTGACTTTC.